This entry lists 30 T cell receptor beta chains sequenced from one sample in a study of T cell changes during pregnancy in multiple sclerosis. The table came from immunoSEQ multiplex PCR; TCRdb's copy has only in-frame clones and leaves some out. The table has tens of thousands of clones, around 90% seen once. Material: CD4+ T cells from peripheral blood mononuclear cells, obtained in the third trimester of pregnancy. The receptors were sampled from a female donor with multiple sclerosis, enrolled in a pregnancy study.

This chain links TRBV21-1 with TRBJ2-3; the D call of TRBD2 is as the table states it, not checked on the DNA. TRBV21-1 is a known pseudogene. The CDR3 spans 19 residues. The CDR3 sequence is CASSKGETSGVSGTDTQYF. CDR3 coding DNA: TGTGCCAGCAGCAAAGGGGAGACTAGCGGGGTCTCCGGCACAGATACGCAGTATTTT.

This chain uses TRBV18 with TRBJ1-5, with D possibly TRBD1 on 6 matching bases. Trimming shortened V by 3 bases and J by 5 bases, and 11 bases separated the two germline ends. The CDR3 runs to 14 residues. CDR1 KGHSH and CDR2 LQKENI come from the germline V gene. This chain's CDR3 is CASSPRRGDQPQHF. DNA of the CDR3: TGTGCCAGCTCACCTCGCAGGGGAGATCAGCCCCAGCATTTT.

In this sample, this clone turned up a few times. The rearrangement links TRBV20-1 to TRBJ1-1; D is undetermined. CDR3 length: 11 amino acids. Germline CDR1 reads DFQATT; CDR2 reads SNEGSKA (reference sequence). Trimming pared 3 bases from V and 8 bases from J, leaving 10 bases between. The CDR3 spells CSASRSLEAFF. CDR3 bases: TGCAGTGCTAGTAGGAGCCTAGAAGCTTTCTTT.

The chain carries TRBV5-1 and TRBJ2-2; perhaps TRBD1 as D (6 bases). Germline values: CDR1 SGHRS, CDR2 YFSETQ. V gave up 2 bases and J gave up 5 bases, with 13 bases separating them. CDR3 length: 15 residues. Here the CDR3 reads CASSLTGSWTGELFF. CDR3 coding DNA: TGCGCCAGCAGCTTAACAGGGTCGTGGACCGGGGAGCTGTTTTTT.

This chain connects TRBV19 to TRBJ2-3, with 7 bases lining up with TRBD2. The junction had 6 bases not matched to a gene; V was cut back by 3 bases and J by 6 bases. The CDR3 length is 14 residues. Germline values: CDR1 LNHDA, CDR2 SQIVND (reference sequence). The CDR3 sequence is CASSMGGARDTQYF. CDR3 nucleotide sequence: TGTGCCAGTAGTATGGGAGGGGCCCGGGATACGCAGTATTTT.

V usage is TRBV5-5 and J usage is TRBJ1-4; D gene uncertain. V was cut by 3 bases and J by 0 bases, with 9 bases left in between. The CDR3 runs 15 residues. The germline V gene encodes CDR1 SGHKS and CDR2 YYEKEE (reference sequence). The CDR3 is CASSYTASTNEKLFF. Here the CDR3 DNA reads TGTGCCAGCAGCTATACTGCCTCAACTAATGAAAAACTGTTTTTT.

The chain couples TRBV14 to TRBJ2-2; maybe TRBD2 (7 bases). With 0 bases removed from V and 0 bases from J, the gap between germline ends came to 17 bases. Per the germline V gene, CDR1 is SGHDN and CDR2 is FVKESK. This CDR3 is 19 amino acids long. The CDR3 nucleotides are TGTGCCAGCAGCCAAGAGAGTCTGGGGGGGCGGCCGAACACCGGGGAGCTGTTTTTT. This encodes CASSQESLGGRPNTGELFF. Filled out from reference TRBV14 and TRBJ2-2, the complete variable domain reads EAGVTQFPSHSVIEKGQTVTLRCDPISGHDNLYWYRRVMGKEIKFLLHFVKESKQDESGMPNNRFLAERTGGTYSTLKVQPAELEDSGVYFCASSQESLGGRPNTGELFFGEGSRLTVL.

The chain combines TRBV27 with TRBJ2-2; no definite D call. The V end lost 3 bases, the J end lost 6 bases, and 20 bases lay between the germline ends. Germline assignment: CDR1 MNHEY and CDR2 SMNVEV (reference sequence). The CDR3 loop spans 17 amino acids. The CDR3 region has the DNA TGTGCCAGCAGTTTGACGGGTCAGTTTGTGGTGGCCGGGGAGCTGTTTTTT. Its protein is CASSLTGQFVVAGELFF.

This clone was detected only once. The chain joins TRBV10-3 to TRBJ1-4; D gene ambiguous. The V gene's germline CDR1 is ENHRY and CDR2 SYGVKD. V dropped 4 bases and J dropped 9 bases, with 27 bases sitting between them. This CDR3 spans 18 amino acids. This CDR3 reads CAISAVGGLGRYPQKLFF. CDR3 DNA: TGTGCCATCAGTGCCGTCGGAGGGCTTGGTCGTTACCCACAAAAACTGTTTTTT.

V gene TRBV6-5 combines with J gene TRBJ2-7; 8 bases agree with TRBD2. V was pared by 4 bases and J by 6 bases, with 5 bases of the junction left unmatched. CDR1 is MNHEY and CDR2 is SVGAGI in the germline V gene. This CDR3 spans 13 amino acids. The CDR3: CASSSQAGGEQYF. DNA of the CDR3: TGTGCCAGCAGTTCCCAGGCGGGGGGCGAGCAGTACTTC.

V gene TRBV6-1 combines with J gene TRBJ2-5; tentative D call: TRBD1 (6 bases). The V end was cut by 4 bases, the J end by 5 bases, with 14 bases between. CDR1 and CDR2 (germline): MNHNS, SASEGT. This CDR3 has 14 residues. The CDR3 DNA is TGTGCCAGCAGTGCACAGGGAAGAAGGGAGACCCAGTACTTC. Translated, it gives CASSAQGRRETQYF.

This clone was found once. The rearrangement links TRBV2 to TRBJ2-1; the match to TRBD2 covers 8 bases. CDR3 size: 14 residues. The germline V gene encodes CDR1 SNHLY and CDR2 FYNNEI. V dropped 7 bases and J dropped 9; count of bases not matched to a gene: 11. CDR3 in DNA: TGTGCCAGCACCGCCGACGGGACTAGAGGTGAGCAGTTCTTC. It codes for CASTADGTRGEQFF.

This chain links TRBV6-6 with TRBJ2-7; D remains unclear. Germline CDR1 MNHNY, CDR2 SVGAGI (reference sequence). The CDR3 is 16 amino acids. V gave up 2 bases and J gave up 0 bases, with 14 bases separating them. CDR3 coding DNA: TGTGCCAGCAGTTACGATCTAGGCGGTGGCTCCTACGAGCAGTACTTC. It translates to CASSYDLGGGSYEQYF.

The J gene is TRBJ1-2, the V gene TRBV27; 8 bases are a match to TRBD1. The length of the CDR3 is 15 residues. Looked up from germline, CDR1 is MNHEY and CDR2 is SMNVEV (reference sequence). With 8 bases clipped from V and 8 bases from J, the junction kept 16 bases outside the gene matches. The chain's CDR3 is CASGGLDRGPGGYTF. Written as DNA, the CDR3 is TGTGCCAGCGGAGGACTTGACAGGGGACCTGGGGGCTACACCTTC.

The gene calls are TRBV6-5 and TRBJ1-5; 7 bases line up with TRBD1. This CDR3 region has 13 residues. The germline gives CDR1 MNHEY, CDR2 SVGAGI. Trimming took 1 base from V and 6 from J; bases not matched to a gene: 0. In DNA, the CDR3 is TGTGCCAGCAGTTACTGGACAGGTCAGCCCCAGCATTTT. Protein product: CASSYWTGQPQHF.

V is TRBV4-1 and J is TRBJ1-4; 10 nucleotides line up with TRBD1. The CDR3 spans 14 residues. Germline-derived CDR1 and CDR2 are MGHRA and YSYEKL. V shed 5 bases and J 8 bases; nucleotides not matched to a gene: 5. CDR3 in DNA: TGCGCCAGCAGCGCGACAGGGGGCCGGGAAAAACTGTTTTTT. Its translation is CASSATGGREKLFF.

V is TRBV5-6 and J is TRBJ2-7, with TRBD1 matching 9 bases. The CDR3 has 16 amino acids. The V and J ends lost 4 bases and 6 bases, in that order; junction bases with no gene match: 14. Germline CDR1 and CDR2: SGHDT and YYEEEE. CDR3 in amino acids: CASSQSRDRDRSEQYF. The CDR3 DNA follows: TGTGCCAGCAGCCAATCCCGGGACAGGGATCGCTCCGAGCAGTACTTC.

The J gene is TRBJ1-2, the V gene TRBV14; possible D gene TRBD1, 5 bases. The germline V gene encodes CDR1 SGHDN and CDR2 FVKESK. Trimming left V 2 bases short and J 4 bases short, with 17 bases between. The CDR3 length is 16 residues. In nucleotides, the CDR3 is TGTGCCAGCAGCCAAAACGGGGGATTTGGTAGCTATGGCTACACCTTC. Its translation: CASSQNGGFGSYGYTF.

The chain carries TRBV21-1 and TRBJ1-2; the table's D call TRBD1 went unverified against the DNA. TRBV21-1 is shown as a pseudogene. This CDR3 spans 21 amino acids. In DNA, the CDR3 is TGTGCCAGCAGCAAAGCACCCGTCGACAGGGGGAAGCCCCCAACGTCCTCTGGCTACACCTTC. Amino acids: CASSKAPVDRGKPPTSSGYTF.

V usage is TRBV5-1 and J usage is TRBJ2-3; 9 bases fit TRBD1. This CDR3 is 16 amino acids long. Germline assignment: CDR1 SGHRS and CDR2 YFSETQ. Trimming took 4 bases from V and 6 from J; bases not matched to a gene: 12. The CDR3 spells CASSGRQGEIFDTQYF. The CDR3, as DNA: TGCGCCAGCAGCGGGCGACAGGGGGAAATATTCGATACGCAGTATTTT.

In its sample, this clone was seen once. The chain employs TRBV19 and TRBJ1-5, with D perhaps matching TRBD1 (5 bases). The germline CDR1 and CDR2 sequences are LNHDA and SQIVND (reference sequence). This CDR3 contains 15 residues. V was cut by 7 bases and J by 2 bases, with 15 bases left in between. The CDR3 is CASNVQGQGNQPQHF. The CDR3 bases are TGTGCCAGTAACGTGCAGGGTCAAGGCAATCAGCCCCAGCATTTT.

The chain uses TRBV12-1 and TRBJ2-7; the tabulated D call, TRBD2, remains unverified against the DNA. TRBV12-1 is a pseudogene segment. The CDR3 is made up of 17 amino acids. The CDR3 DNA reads TGTGCCAGCAGCTTTGCGCTGGGACTAGCGGAGCGCTACGAGCAGTACTTC. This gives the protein CASSFALGLAERYEQYF.

The chain's CDR3 is CASSSHAGQVYEQYF. In DNA, the CDR3 is TGTGCCAGCAGCTCGCACGCAGGACAGGTTTACGAGCAGTACTTC. The genes are TRBV5-5 and TRBJ2-7; 7 nucleotides match TRBD1. Germline-derived CDR1 and CDR2 are SGHKS and YYEKEE (reference sequence). The V segment lost 3 bases and the J segment 4 bases; nucleotides outside the gene matches: 10. This CDR3 is 15 amino acids long. Combining the CDR3 with reference TRBV5-5 and TRBJ2-7 gives the whole variable domain DAGVTQSPTHLIKTRGQQVTLRCSPISGHKSVSWYQQVLGQGPQFIFQYYEKEERGRGNFPDRFSARQFPNYSSELNVNALLLGDSALYLCASSSHAGQVYEQYFGPGTRLTVT.

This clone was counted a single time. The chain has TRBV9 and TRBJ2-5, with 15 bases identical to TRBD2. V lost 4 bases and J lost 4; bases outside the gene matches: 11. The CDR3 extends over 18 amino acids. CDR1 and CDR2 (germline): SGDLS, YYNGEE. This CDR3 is CASSPGTSGGRTAETQYF. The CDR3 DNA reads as TGTGCCAGCAGCCCGGGGACTAGCGGGGGGCGGACCGCAGAGACCCAGTACTTC.

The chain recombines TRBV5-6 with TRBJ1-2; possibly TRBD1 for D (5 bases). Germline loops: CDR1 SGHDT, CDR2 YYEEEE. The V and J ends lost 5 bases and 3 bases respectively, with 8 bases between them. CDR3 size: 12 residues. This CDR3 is CASRDNYYGYTF. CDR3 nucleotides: TGTGCCAGCAGGGACAACTACTATGGCTACACCTTC.

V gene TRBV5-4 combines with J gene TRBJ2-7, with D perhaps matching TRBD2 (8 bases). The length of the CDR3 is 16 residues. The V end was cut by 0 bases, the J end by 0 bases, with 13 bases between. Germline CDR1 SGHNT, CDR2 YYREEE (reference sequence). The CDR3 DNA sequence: TGTGCCAGCAGCTTGGAACAGGGGACTAGCTCCTACGAGCAGTACTTC. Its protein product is CASSLEQGTSSYEQYF.

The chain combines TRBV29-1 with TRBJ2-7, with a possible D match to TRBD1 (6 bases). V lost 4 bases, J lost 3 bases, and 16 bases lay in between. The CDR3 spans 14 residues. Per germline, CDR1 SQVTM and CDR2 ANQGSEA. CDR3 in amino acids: CSVVHQGSLYEQYF. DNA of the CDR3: TGCAGCGTTGTCCACCAGGGGTCCCTCTACGAGCAGTACTTC.

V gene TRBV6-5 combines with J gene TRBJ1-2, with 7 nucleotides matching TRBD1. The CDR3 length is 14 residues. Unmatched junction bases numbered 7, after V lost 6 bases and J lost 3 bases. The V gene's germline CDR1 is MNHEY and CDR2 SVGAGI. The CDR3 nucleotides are TGTGCCAGCAGCCGCCCGGGACAGTACTATGGCTACACCTTC. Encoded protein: CASSRPGQYYGYTF.

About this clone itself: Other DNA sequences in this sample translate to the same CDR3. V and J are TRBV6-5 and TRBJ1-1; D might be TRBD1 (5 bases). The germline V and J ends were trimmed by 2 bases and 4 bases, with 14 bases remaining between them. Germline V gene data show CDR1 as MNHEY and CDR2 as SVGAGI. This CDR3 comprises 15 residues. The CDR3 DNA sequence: TGTGCCAGCAGTTACATCGGGGGAGCCGCCACTGAAGCTTTCTTT. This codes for CASSYIGGAATEAFF.

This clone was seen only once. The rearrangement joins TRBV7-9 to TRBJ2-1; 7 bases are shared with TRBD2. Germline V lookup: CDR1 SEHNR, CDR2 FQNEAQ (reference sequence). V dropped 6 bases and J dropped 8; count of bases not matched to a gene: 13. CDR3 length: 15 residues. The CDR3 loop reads CASSHLEAGVDEQFF. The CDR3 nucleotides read TGTGCCAGCAGTCATCTGGAGGCGGGGGTTGATGAGCAGTTCTTC. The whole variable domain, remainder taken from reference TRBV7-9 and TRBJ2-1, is DTGVSQNPRHKITKRGQNVTFRCDPISEHNRLYWYRQTLGQGPEFLTYFQNEAQLEKSRLLSDRFSAERPKGSFSTLEIQRTEQGDSAMYLCASSHLEAGVDEQFFGPGTRLTVL.